These 4 T cell receptor beta chains were all obtained from the same sample, sequenced in a study of blood T cell repertoires in COVID-19. Sequencing was performed with immunoSEQ multiplex PCR; in TCRdb, only in-frame clones are kept and a portion is missing. Among some 120,000 clones listed, less than 90% were seen once. Specimen: peripheral blood. The receptor source for this set is an older man with active or convalescent COVID-19.

The chain uses TRBV6-1 and TRBJ2-5, with 7 bases matching TRBD2. The J segment lost 1 base and the V segment lost 0 bases, leaving 8 bases of the junction unmatched. CDR3 length: 17 residues. The germline V gene has CDR1 MNHNS and CDR2 SASEGT. The CDR3 loop is CASSEALLGGAQETQYF. DNA for the CDR3: TGTGCCAGCAGTGAAGCGCTTCTGGGAGGGGCCCAAGAGACCCAGTACTTC.

The chain employs TRBV18 and TRBJ1-4; the D gene is possibly TRBD1 (5 bases). V lost 1 base, J lost 5 bases, and 11 bases lay in between. The CDR3 has 15 residues. Germline V gene lookup returns CDR1 KGHSH and CDR2 LQKENI. The chain's CDR3 is CASSPREGRNEKLFF. The CDR3 region has the DNA TGTGCCAGCTCACCACGGGAGGGGAGGAATGAAAAACTGTTTTTT.

The chain uses TRBV5-6 and TRBJ1-5; 8 bases are a match to TRBD1. The CDR3 covers 17 residues. CDR1 and CDR2 from the germline V gene are SGHDT and YYEEEE. V shed 2 bases, J shed 1 base, and the junction held 8 bases outside the gene matches. CDR3 DNA sequence: TGTGCCAGCAGCTTTGGACAGGGAAGTCTAAGCAATCAGCCCCAGCATTTT. Its translation is CASSFGQGSLSNQPQHF.

The chain links TRBV6-2 or TRBV6-3 to TRBJ2-5; D is perhaps TRBD1 (5 bases). The CDR3 sequence is 15 residues long. V was shortened by 0 bases and J by 5 bases, with 13 bases between the two germline ends. Germline values: CDR1 MNHEY, CDR2 SVGEGT. CDR3 nucleotide sequence: TGTGCCAGCAGTTACTCCGCACGGACATCCGAGACCCAGTACTTC. Translating it yields CASSYSARTSETQYF.